This TCR beta chain was profiled in a study of T cells after yellow fever vaccination. The V segment lost 4 bases and the J segment 1 base; nucleotides outside the gene matches: 7. Germline loops: CDR1 MDHEN, CDR2 SYDVKM. The length of the CDR3 is 17 residues. TCRdb reanalysed the 5' RACE reads using MiXCR and keeps one entry per CDR3 protein. This table has about 220,000 distinct CDR3 sequences, 3.2% appearing once. This chain joins TRBV28 and TRBJ1-3; 10 bases are a match to TRBD1. The sample in question was CD4+ T cells sorted from PBMCs, obtained 10 days after the yellow fever booster vaccination. The source is a man between 18 and 29 years old who received the YFV17D yellow fever vaccine. The DNA for the CDR3 is TGTGCCAGCAGTTCGACAGGGGGCAGGATGTCTGGAAACACCATATATTTT. This sequence encodes CASSSTGGRMSGNTIYF. The entire variable domain, with the rest obtained from reference TRBV28 and TRBJ1-3, is as follows: DVKVTQSSRYLVKRTGEKVFLECVQDMDHENMFWYRQDPGLGLRLIYFSYDVKMKEKGDIPEGYSVSREKKERFSLILESASTNQTSMYLCASSSTGGRMSGNTIYFGEGSWLTVV.